This paragraph covers one T cell receptor beta chain sequence. This entry belongs to a study of blood T cell repertoires in COVID-19. Trimming shortened V by 1 base and J by 5 bases, and 14 bases separated the two germline ends. Germline V gene data show CDR1 as LGHNT and CDR2 as FRNRAP. CDR3 size: 15 residues. In the original analysis: Using reference gene primer amplification, nucleated cell counts were estimated. Produced via immunoSEQ multiplex PCR; TCRdb's table is partial and in-frame only. The V and J calls and clone size are taken from that table; D and trimming were inferred from the DNA. Among some 190,000 clones listed, around nine tenths were seen once.

The rearrangement links TRBV12-5 to TRBJ2-5; a weak D match, TRBD1 (5 bases). Input material: peripheral blood. This TCR was recovered from a man between 18 and 35 years old with active or convalescent COVID-19. This CDR3 is CASGLGAGFLETQYF. CDR3 sequence (DNA): TGTGCTAGTGGTTTGGGGGCAGGGTTCTTGGAGACCCAGTACTTC.